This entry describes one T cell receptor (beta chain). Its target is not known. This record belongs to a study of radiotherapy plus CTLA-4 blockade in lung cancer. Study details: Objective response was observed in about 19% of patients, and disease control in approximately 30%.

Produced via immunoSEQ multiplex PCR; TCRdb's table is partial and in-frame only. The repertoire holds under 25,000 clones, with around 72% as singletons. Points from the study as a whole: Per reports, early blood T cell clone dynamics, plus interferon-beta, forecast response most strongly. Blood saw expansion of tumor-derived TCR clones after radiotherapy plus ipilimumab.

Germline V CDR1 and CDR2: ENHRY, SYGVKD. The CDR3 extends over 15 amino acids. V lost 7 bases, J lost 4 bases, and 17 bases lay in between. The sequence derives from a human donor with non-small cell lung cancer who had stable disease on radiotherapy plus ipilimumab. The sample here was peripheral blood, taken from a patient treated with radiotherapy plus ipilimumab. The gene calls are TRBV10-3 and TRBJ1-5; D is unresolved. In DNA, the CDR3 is TGTGCCATCAAAGGCTCCCGGGCCGAAAATCAGCCCCAGCATTTT. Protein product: CAIKGSRAENQPQHF.